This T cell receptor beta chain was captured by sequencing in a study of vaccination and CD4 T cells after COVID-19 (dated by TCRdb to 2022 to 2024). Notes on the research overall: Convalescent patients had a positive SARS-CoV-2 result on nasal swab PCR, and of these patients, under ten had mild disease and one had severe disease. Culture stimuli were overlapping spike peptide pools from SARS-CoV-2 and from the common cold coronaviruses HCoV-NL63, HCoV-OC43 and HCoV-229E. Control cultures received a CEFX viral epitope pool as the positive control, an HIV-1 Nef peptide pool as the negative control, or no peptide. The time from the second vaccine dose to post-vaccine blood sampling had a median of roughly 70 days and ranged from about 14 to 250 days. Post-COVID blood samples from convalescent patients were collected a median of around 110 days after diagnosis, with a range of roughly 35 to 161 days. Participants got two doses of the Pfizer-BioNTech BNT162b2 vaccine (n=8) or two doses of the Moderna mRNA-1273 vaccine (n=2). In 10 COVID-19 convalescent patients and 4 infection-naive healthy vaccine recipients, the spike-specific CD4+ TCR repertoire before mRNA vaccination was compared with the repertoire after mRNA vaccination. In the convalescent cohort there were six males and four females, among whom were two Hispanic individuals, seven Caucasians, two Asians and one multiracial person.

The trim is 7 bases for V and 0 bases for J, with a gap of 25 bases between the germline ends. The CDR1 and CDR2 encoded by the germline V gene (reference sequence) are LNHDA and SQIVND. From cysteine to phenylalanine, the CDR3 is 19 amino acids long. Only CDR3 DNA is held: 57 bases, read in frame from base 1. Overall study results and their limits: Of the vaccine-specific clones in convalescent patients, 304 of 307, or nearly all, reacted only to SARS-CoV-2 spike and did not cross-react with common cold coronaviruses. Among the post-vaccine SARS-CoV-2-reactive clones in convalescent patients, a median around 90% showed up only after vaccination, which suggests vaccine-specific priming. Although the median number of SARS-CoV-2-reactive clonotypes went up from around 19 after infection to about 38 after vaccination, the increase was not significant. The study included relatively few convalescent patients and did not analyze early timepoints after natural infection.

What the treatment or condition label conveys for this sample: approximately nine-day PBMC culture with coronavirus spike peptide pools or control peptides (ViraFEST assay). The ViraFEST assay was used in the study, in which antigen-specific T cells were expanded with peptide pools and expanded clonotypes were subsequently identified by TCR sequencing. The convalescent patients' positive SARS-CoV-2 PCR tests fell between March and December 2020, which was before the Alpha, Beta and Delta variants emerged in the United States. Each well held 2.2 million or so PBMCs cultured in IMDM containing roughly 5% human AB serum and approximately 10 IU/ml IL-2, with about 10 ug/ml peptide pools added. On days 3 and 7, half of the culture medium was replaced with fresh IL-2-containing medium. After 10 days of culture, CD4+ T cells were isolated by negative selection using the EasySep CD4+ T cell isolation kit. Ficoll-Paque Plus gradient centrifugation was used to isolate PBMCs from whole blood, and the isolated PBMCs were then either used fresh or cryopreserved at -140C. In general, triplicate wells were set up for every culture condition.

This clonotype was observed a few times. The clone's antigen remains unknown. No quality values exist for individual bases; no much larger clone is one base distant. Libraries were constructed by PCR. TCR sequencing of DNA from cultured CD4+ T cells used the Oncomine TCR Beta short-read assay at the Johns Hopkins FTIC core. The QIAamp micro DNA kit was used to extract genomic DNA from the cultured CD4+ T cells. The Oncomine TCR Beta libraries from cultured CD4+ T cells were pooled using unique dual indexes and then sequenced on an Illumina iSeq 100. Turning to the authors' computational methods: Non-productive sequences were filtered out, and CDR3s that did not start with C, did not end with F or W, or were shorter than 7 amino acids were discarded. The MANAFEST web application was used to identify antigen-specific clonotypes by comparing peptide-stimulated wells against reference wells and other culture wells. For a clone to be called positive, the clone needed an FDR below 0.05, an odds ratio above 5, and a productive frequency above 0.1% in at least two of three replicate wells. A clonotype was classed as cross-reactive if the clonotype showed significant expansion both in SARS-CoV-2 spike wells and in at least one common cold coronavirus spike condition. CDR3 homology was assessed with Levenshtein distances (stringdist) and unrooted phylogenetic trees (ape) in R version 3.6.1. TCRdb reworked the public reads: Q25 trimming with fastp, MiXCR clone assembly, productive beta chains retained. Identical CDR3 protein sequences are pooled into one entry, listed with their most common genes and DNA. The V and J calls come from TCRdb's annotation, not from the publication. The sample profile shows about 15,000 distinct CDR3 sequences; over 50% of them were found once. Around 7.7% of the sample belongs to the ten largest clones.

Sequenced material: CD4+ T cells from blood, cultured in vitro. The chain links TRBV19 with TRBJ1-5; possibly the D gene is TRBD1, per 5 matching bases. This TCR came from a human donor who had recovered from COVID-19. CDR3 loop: CASTQQAQTGAFSNQPQHF. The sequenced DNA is TGTGCCAGTACCCAACAAGCACAAACCGGGGCTTTTAGCAATCAGCCCCAGCATTTT.